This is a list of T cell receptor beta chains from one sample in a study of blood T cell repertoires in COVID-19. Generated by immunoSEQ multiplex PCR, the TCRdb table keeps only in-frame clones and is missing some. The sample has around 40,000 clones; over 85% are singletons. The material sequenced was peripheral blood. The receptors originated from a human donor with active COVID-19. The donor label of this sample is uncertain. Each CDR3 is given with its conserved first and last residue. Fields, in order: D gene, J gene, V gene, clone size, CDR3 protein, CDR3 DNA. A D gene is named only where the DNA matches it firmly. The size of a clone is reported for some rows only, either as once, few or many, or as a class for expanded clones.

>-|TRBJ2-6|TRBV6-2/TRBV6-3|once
CASTPYGTGANVLTF
TGTGCCAGCACCCCTTACGGGACTGGGGCCAACGTCCTGACTTTC
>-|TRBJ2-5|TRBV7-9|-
CASSLDLGACYF
TGTGCCAGCAGCTTAGATCTGGGGGCGTGTTACTTC
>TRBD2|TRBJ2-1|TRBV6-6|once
CASIPRELAPYNEQFF
TGTGCCAGCATCCCTCGAGAACTAGCGCCGTACAATGAGCAGTTCTTC
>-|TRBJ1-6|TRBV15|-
CATSRDDGEGSPLHF
TGTGCCACCAGCAGAGATGACGGGGAGGGTTCACCCCTCCACTTT
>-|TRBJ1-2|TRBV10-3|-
CAISGTMNAGYTF
TGTGCCATCAGTGGGACAATGAATGCTGGCTACACCTTC
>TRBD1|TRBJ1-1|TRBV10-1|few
CASSPGQGVAFF
TGCGCCAGCAGTCCCGGACAGGGAGTGGCTTTCTTT
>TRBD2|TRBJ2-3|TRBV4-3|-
CASSRRTSGTTDTQYF
TGCGCCAGCAGCCGCAGGACTAGCGGGACCACAGATACGCAGTATTTT
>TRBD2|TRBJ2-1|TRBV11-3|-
CASSGSGRGGEQFF
TGTGCCAGCAGCGGCAGCGGGAGAGGGGGTGAGCAGTTCTTC
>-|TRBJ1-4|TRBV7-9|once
CASSFLRRGGEKLFF
TGTGCCAGCAGCTTCCTGAGGCGGGGTGGTGAAAAACTGTTTTTT
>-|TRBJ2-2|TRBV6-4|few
CASTSSANTGELFF
TGTGCCAGCACCTCCAGCGCGAACACCGGGGAGCTGTTTTTT
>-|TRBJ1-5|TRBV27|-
CASRDRTEGGVRNQPQHF
TGTGCCAGCAGGGATCGAACGGAAGGGGGAGTACGGAATCAGCCCCAGCATTTT
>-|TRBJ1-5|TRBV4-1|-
CASGGVSDQPQHF
TGCGCCAGCGGAGGGGTCAGTGATCAGCCCCAGCATTTT
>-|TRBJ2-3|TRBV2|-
CASSELVSTDTQYF
TGTGCCAGCAGTGAACTAGTGAGCACAGATACGCAGTATTTT
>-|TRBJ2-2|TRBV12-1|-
CASSALLAGGETGELFF
TGTGCCAGCAGCGCGCTCCTAGCGGGGGGCGAAACCGGGGAGCTGTTTTTT
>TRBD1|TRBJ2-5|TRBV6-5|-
CASNREGAQETQYF
TGTGCCAGCAACAGAGAGGGGGCCCAAGAGACCCAGTACTTC
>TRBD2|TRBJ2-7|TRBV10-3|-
CAISEPRSTNSLAGTYEQYF
TGTGCCATCAGTGAGCCGAGGTCCACCAATTCTTTAGCGGGTACCTACGAGCAGTACTTC
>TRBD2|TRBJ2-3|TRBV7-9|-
CASSGSGLAGSTDTQYF
TGTGCCAGCAGCGGATCCGGGCTAGCGGGGAGCACAGATACGCAGTATTTT
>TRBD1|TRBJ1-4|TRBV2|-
CASSGGTGGAPGEKLFF
TGTGCCAGCAGTGGGGGGACAGGGGGCGCCCCGGGGGAAAAACTGTTTTTT
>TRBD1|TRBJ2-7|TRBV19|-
CASSIGTGYGEQYF
TGTGCCAGTAGTATAGGGACAGGGTATGGCGAGCAGTACTTC
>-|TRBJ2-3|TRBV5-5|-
CASSSGSADTQYF
TGTGCCAGCAGCTCGGGGAGCGCAGATACGCAGTATTTT
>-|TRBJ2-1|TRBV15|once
CATSNPPSEQFF
TGTGCCACCAGCAATCCCCCTAGTGAGCAGTTCTTC
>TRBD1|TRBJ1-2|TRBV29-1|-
CSVGGASGQPYGYTF
TGCAGCGTTGGAGGGGCTTCGGGACAGCCCTATGGCTACACCTTC
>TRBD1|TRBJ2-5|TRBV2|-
CASSSPRDRAQETQYF
TGTGCCAGCAGTTCTCCCCGGGACAGGGCCCAAGAGACCCAGTACTTC
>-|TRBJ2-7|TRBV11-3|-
CASSFSLGGADREQYF
TGTGCCAGCAGCTTTTCCTTAGGGGGGGCAGATCGGGAGCAGTACTTC
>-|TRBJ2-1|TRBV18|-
CASSLSRAPLNEQFF
TGTGCCAGCTCACTTTCCCGAGCGCCCCTCAATGAGCAGTTCTTC
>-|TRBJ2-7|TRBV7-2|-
CASSSSQGYEQYF
TGTGCCAGCAGCTCCTCTCAGGGGTACGAGCAGTACTTC
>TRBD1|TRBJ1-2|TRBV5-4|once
CASRPRQGEDYGYTF
TGTGCCAGCAGGCCGCGACAGGGGGAGGACTATGGCTACACCTTC
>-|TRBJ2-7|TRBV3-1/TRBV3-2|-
CASSPLASGSGYEQYF
TGTGCCAGCAGCCCACTCGCGTCCGGGTCCGGCTACGAGCAGTACTTC
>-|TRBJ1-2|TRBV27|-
CASSFTGTAGYGYTF
TGTGCCAGCAGTTTCACAGGGACGGCAGGGTATGGCTACACCTTC
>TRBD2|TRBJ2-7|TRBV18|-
CASSPTVAGGNIYEQYF
TGTGCCAGCTCACCAACTGTGGCGGGAGGGAATATCTACGAGCAGTACTTC
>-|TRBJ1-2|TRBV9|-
CASSVGTAYGYTF
TGTGCCAGCAGCGTAGGGACAGCCTATGGCTACACCTTC
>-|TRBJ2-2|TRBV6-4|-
CASRSGQNENTGELFF
TGTGCCAGCAGAAGTGGTCAGAACGAGAACACCGGGGAGCTGTTTTTT
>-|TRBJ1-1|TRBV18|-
CASSPRNTEAFF
TGTGCCAGCTCACCGAGGAACACTGAAGCTTTCTTT
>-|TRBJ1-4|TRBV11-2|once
CASSLMGQPNEKLFF
TGTGCCAGCAGCTTAATGGGGCAGCCTAATGAAAAACTGTTTTTT
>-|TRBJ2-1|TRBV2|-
CAGGRESREQFF
TGTGCCGGAGGACGCGAGTCCCGTGAGCAGTTCTTC
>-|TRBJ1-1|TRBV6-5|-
CASSSAGRGAEAFF
TGTGCCAGCAGTTCAGCCGGGCGGGGAGCTGAAGCTTTCTTT
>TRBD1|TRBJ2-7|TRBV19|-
CASSFAGGEQYF
TGTGCCAGTAGTTTTGCAGGGGGCGAGCAGTACTTC
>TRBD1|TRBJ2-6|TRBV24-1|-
CATSGDRAGANVLTF
TGTGCCACCAGCGGGGACAGGGCTGGGGCCAACGTCCTGACTTTC
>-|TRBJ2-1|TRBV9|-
CASTPMGGGQSYNEQFF
TGTGCCAGCACCCCTATGGGGGGGGGCCAATCCTACAATGAGCAGTTCTTC
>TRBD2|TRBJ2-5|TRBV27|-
CASMPAGGTQETQYF
TGTGCCAGCATGCCGGCGGGAGGGACCCAAGAGACCCAGTACTTC
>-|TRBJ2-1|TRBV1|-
CTSSQEPSGNRVGHNEQFF
TGCACCAGCAGCCAAGAGCCTAGCGGGAATCGGGTGGGGCACAATGAGCAGTTCTTC
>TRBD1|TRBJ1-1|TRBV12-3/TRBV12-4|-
CASRYRGTEAFF
TGTGCCAGCAGGTACAGGGGCACTGAAGCTTTCTTT
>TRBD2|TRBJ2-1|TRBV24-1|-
CATSDRGLASGMYNEQFF
TGTGCCACCAGTGATCGGGGATTGGCTAGCGGGATGTACAATGAGCAGTTCTTC
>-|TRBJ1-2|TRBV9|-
CASSVRPFAGRTADGYTF
TGTGCCAGCAGCGTTCGTCCCTTTGCCGGAAGGACAGCCGATGGCTACACCTTC
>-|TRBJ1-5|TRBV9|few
CASSVGTGQAQPQHF
TGTGCCAGCAGCGTAGGCACAGGTCAAGCGCAGCCCCAGCATTTT
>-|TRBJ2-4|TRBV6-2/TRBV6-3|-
CASSYPDLAGSIQYF
TGTGCCAGCAGTTACCCCGACTTGGCCGGGAGCATTCAGTACTTC
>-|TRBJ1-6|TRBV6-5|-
CAIAWENSPLHF
TGTGCCATCGCCTGGGAGAATTCACCCCTCCACTTT
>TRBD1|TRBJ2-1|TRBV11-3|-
CASSLVMIQGMGQFF
TGTGCCAGCAGCTTAGTTATGATACAGGGGATGGGGCAGTTCTTC